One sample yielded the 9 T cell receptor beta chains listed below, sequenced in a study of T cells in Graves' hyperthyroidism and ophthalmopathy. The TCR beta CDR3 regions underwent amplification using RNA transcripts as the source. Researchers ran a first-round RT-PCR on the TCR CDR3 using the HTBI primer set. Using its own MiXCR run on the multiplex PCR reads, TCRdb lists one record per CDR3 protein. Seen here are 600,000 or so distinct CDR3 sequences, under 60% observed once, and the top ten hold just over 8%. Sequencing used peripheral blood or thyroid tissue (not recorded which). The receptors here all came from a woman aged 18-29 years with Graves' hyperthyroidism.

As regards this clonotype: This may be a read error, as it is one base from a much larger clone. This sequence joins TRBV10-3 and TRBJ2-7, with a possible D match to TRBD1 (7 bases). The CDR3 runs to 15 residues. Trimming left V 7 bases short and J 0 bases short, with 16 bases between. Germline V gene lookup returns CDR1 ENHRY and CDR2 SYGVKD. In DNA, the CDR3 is TGTGCCATCATCGGGGCAGGGGGGCTCTCCTACGAGCAGTACTTC. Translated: CAIIGAGGLSYEQYF.

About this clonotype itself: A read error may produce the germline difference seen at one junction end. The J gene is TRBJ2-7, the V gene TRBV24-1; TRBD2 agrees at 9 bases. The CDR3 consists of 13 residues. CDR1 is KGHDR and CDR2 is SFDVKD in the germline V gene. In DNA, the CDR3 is TGTGCCAGCAGTTTTAGCGGGAGAGACGAGCAGTACTTC. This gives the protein CASSFSGRDEQYF.

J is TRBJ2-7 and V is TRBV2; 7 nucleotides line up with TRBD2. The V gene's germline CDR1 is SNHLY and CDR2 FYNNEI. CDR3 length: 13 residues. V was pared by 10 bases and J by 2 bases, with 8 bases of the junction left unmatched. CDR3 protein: CATREGLAYEQYF. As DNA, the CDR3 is TGTGCCACCAGGGAGGGCCTGGCCTACGAGCAGTACTTC.

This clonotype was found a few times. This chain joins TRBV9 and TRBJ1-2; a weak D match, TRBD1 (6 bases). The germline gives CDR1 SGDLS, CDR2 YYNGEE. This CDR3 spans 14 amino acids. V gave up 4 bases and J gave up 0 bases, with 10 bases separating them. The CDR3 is CASSRRGSNYGYTF. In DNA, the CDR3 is TGTGCCAGCAGCAGGAGGGGGTCTAACTATGGCTACACCTTC.

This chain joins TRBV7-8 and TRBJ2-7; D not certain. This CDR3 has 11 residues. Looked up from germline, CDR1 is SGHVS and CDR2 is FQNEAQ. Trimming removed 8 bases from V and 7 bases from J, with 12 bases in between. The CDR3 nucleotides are TGTGCCAGCCCCCAAGGGCGTGAGCAGTACTTC. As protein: CASPQGREQYF.

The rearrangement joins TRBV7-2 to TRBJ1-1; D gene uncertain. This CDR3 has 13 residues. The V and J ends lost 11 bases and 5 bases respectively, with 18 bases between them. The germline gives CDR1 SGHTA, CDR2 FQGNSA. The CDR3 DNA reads TGTGCCTGGAGTCGTTCGGCGGGGACTGAAGCTTTCTTT. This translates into CAWSRSAGTEAFF.

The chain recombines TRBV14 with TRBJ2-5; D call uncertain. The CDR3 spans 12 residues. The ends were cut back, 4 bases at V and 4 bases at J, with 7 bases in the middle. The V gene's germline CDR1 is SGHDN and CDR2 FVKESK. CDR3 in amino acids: CASSRNSETQYF. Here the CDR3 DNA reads TGTGCCAGCAGCCGTAACTCAGAGACCCAGTACTTC.

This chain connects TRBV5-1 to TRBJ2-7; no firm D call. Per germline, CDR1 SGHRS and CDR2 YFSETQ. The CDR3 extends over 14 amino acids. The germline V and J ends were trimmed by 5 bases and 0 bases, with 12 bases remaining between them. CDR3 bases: TGCGCCAGCAGTTTTATCCTTAGCTCCTACGAGCAGTACTTC. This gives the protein CASSFILSSYEQYF.

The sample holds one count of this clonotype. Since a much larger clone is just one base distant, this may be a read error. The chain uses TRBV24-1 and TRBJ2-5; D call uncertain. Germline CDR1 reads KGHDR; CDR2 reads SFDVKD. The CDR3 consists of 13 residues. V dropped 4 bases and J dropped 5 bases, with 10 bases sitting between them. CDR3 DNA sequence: TGTGCCACCAGTGAGGGTGCAGAGGAGACCCAGTACTTC. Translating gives CATSEGAEETQYF.